This is a list of T cell receptor beta chains from one sample in a study of T-cell reconstitution after alpha-beta-depleted transplantation in children. TCRdb redid the calling of the PCR reads with MiXCR, one entry per CDR3 protein. The sample lists fewer than 700,000 distinct CDR3 sequences, over 10% occurring once. This specimen was PBMCs, mostly from graft donor cells, taken 360 days after TCRalphabeta/CD19-depleted stem cell transplant. The receptors here all came from a male patient between 10 and 17 years old who had a stem cell transplant for acute myeloid leukemia, so the T cells may come from the graft donor. The CDR3 runs from the conserved cysteine through the conserved F or W. The order of the fields is clone size, V gene, D gene, J gene, CDR3 DNA, CDR3 protein. The D gene is left open where the match is weak. Expanded clones get a size class; other rows say once, few or many, or leave the size out.

size: NA
V: TRBV28
D: NA
J: TRBJ2-7
DNA: TGTGCCAGCCTCCCTCTCCCGGGACAAGAAGCCAAGGACGAGCAGTACTTC
CDR3: CASLPLPGQEAKDEQYF

size: NA
V: TRBV14
D: NA
J: TRBJ1-2
DNA: TGTGCCAGCAGCCAATACGGGGGCTATGGCTACACCTTC
CDR3: CASSQYGGYGYTF

size: many
V: TRBV12-3/TRBV12-4
D: NA
J: TRBJ2-1
DNA: TGTGCCAGCAGTCCCTGGGAGTGGGAGAAGAATGAGCAGTTCTTC
CDR3: CASSPWEWEKNEQFF

size: NA
V: TRBV29-1
D: NA
J: TRBJ2-7
DNA: TGCAGCGCCGATGGGGGGTCGCGCTACGAGCAGTACTTC
CDR3: CSADGGSRYEQYF

size: NA
V: TRBV9
D: TRBD1
J: TRBJ2-7
DNA: TGTGCCAGCAGCTTCGGGACAGGGAGCTCCTACGAGCAGTACTTC
CDR3: CASSFGTGSSYEQYF

size: NA
V: TRBV7-9
D: NA
J: TRBJ2-2
DNA: TGTGCCAGCAGCCGCCGCCCCTGGACTCACAAGATCGGGGAGCTGTTTTTT
CDR3: CASSRRPWTHKIGELFF

size: NA
V: TRBV4-1
D: TRBD1
J: TRBJ2-7
DNA: TGCGCCAGCAGCCAAGGGGGTGGGACAGGGGCCTCATACGAGCAGTACTTC
CDR3: CASSQGGGTGASYEQYF

size: few
V: TRBV29-1
D: NA
J: TRBJ2-7
DNA: TGCAGCGGGAATTATTACGAGCAGTACTTC
CDR3: CSGNYYEQYF

size: few
V: TRBV7-3
D: NA
J: TRBJ2-6
DNA: TGTGCCAGCGCTTTGTCCTCGGGGGGCGCTGGGGCCAACGTCCTGACTTTC
CDR3: CASALSSGGAGANVLTF

size: many
V: TRBV20-1
D: NA
J: TRBJ2-2
DNA: TGCAGTGCTTACCAGGGAAGGCAGGACACCGGGGAGCTGTTTTTT
CDR3: CSAYQGRQDTGELFF

size: many
V: TRBV11-3
D: NA
J: TRBJ2-3
DNA: TGTGCCAGCAGCCCCAGGACTGGCACCGATACGCAGTATTTT
CDR3: CASSPRTGTDTQYF

size: many
V: TRBV29-1
D: NA
J: TRBJ2-7
DNA: TGCAGCGTTGAATTGGAGGGTAAAATATGGGGCGACGAGCAGTACTTC
CDR3: CSVELEGKIWGDEQYF

size: NA
V: TRBV5-1
D: TRBD2
J: TRBJ2-7
DNA: TGCGCCAGCAGCTTGGGGGACCCGGGGGGGGAGCAGTACTTC
CDR3: CASSLGDPGGEQYF

size: many
V: TRBV29-1
D: NA
J: TRBJ2-2
DNA: TGCAGCGCCCATGGCCGTTCCACCGGGGAGCTGTTTTTT
CDR3: CSAHGRSTGELFF

size: few
V: TRBV6-2/TRBV6-3
D: TRBD1
J: TRBJ2-1
DNA: TGTGCCAGCAGCCCACAGGGGAGCCGCGCAAATGAGCAGTTCTTC
CDR3: CASSPQGSRANEQFF

size: many
V: TRBV28
D: TRBD2
J: TRBJ2-7
DNA: TGTGCCAGCAGTTTATTCGGGACTAGCGGCTTTTACGAGCAGTACTTC
CDR3: CASSLFGTSGFYEQYF

size: few
V: TRBV15
D: NA
J: TRBJ2-1
DNA: TGTGCCACCAGCAGTAGACTAGCCTACAATGAGCAGTTCTTC
CDR3: CATSSRLAYNEQFF

size: NA
V: TRBV10-3
D: NA
J: TRBJ2-2
DNA: TGTGCCATCAGTACAGAGTCGAACACCGGGGAGCTGTTTTTT
CDR3: CAISTESNTGELFF

size: NA
V: TRBV29-1
D: NA
J: TRBJ1-3
DNA: TGCAGCGTTTCCGACGGGCTCTTGGGAAACACCATATATTTT
CDR3: CSVSDGLLGNTIYF

size: NA
V: TRBV20-1
D: TRBD2
J: TRBJ2-5
DNA: TGCAGTGCCCCCTTGGGTAGCGGGAGAGGTGAGACCCAGTACTTC
CDR3: CSAPLGSGRGETQYF

size: few
V: TRBV18
D: NA
J: TRBJ2-1
DNA: TGTGCCAGCTCACCAGGTCTACTACACTACAATGAGCAGTTCTTC
CDR3: CASSPGLLHYNEQFF

size: few
V: TRBV6-1
D: TRBD1
J: TRBJ2-7
DNA: TGTGCCAGCAGCCTACAAAGGGGCCCGTTACAGGGGGCTTACGAGCAGTACTTC
CDR3: CASSLQRGPLQGAYEQYF

size: NA
V: TRBV19
D: NA
J: TRBJ2-2
DNA: TGTGCCAGTATAATAGCGGTGAACACCGGGGAGCTGTTTTTT
CDR3: CASIIAVNTGELFF